The source of this TCR beta chain is a study of identical twins. Overall study findings and caveats: Because invariant MAIT and iNKT cells could be present, zero-insertion analyses could be partly confounded.

One entry per CDR3 protein, called by TCRdb with MiXCR from the 5' RACE reads. The sample consists of about 240,000 distinct CDR3 sequences, roughly an eighth of them appearing once. The length of the CDR3 is 16 residues. Germline lookup yields CDR1 MNHEY and CDR2 SVGEGT. V shed 0 bases and J shed 1 base, with 12 bases lying between them. This clonotype was recorded at least ten times. Its target is not known. This sample also appeared in a second study, on yellow fever vaccine responses in identical twins. As that report states: Reportedly, the response of twins' T cells to the vaccine seemed partly convergent, partly personalized.

Sequencing was carried out using memory (CD45RO+) T cells sorted from blood. The chain joins TRBV6-2 or TRBV6-3 to TRBJ1-1, with D maybe TRBD1 (5 bases). The TCR was taken from a woman in her late teens or twenties in good health. The CDR3 sequence: CASSYSRGVTNTEAFF. The DNA for the CDR3 is TGTGCCAGCAGTTACTCGCGGGGGGTCACGAACACTGAAGCTTTCTTT.